The 26 T cell receptor beta chains listed next were all sequenced from one sample in a study of T cell changes during pregnancy in multiple sclerosis. Sequencing used immunoSEQ multiplex PCR; TCRdb keeps in-frame clones, though not all of them. Among tens of thousands of clones listed, about 92% were seen once. The material was peripheral blood, obtained after pregnancy. The receptor source for this set is a female donor with multiple sclerosis, enrolled in a pregnancy study.

The genes are TRBV6-5 and TRBJ2-7, with D possibly matching TRBD2 (5 bases). The CDR3 has 12 amino acids. CDR1 is MNHEY and CDR2 is SVGAGI in the germline V gene. V was trimmed by 6 bases and J by 2 bases, leaving 8 bases between them. CDR3 sequence (DNA): TGTGCCAGCAGGGAGGCCCCCTACGAGCAGTACTTC. The encoded protein is CASREAPYEQYF.

This clone has just one count. The chain uses TRBV5-6 and TRBJ1-1; a possible D gene is TRBD1 (6 bases). Germline CDR1 SGHDT, CDR2 YYEEEE. This CDR3 contains 18 residues. V was clipped by 4 bases and J by 2 bases, with 24 bases between them. Here the CDR3 DNA reads TGTGCCAGCAGCCCTGGCGGGGGGGCAGGGAAAAAAAACACTGAAGCTTTCTTT. Amino acids: CASSPGGGAGKKNTEAFF.

The gene calls are TRBV5-6 and TRBJ2-1; D not resolved. Per the germline V gene, CDR1 is SGHDT and CDR2 is YYEEEE. The V gene lost 0 bases and the J gene lost 13 bases, with 8 bases spanning the gap. The CDR3 has 11 amino acids. The CDR3 sequence is CASSLAGDQFF. In DNA, the CDR3 is TGTGCCAGCAGCTTGGCTGGAGACCAGTTCTTC.

In this sample, this clone turned up once. The CDR3 protein is CAWSTGQVGYNEQFF. As DNA, the CDR3 is TGTGCCTGGAGTACGGGACAGGTGGGGTACAATGAGCAGTTCTTC. The chain carries TRBV30 and TRBJ2-1, with 8 bases aligning to TRBD1. The CDR3 has 15 residues. Germline values: CDR1 GTSNPN, CDR2 SVGIG (reference sequence). Trimming removed 2 bases from V and 4 bases from J; junction bases left unmatched: 7.

The CDR3 loop is CASSLVRGKGNEQFF. The CDR3 nucleotides are TGTGCCAGCAGCTTAGTAAGGGGGAAAGGCAATGAGCAGTTCTTC. This rearrangement joins TRBV11-2 to TRBJ2-1; D may be TRBD1 (6 bases). Trimming pared 1 base from V and 6 bases from J, leaving 13 bases between. This CDR3 region has 15 residues. The germline V gene encodes CDR1 SGHAT and CDR2 FQNNGV. Drawing the rest from reference TRBV11-2 and TRBJ2-1, the complete variable domain is EAGVAQSPRYKIIEKRQSVAFWCNPISGHATLYWYQQILGQGPKLLIQFQNNGVVDDSQLPKDRFSAERLKGVDSTLKIQPAKLEDSAVYLCASSLVRGKGNEQFFGPGTRLTVL.

This clone was seen once. The genes are TRBV6-5 and TRBJ2-2; no firm D call. CDR3 length: 14 amino acids. The V gene's germline CDR1 is MNHEY and CDR2 SVGAGI. The germline V and J ends were trimmed by 4 bases and 2 bases, with 8 bases remaining between them. Here the CDR3 DNA reads TGTGCCAGCAGTTTCGGAGCTAACACCGGGGAGCTGTTTTTT. This sequence encodes CASSFGANTGELFF.

Only one count was recorded for this clone. J is TRBJ1-6 and V is TRBV7-3; 9 bases agree with TRBD1. CDR3 length: 14 residues. V dropped 4 bases and J dropped 11; count of bases not matched to a gene: 6. Germline V CDR1 and CDR2: SGHTA, FQGTGA. CDR3 in amino acids: CASSSQTGGAPLHF. The CDR3 nucleotides are TGTGCCAGCAGCTCCCAGACAGGGGGTGCACCCCTCCACTTT.

The gene calls are TRBV27 and TRBJ2-7, with D possibly being TRBD2 (6 bases). This CDR3 has 17 amino acids. The V end was cut by 6 bases, the J end by 2 bases, with 23 bases between. Germline V CDR1 and CDR2: MNHEY, SMNVEV (reference sequence). The CDR3 nucleotides are TGTGCCAGCAGGGGGTTAACTAGCAATATTGGGGCCTACGAGCAGTACTTC. Amino acid sequence: CASRGLTSNIGAYEQYF.

J is TRBJ2-7 and V is TRBV10-1, with D tentatively TRBD1 (6 bases). The CDR3 extends over 12 amino acids. Trimming took off 5 bases at V and 2 bases at J, with 7 bases between the two ends. Germline assignment: CDR1 WNHNN and CDR2 SYGVQD (reference sequence). CDR3 protein: CASSRTAYEQYF. Written as DNA, the CDR3 is TGCGCCAGCAGTAGGACAGCCTACGAGCAGTACTTC.

The rearrangement joins TRBV7-8 to TRBJ2-7, with D possibly being TRBD1 (5 bases). The CDR3 is 15 residues long. Per germline, CDR1 SGHVS and CDR2 FQNEAQ. Trimming shortened V by 5 bases and J by 2 bases, and 16 bases separated the two germline ends. The CDR3, as DNA: TGTGCCAGCAGCCCTTTCAGGGCGGCCCCCTACGAGCAGTACTTC. It yields the protein CASSPFRAAPYEQYF.

The J gene is TRBJ2-1, the V gene TRBV4-2, with 11 bases identical to TRBD2. The CDR3 has 17 residues. The germline CDR1 and CDR2 sequences are LGHNA and YNFKEQ. Unmatched junction bases numbered 12, after V lost 1 base and J lost 10 bases. CDR3 in amino acids: CASSQAGSGGVLGEQFF. The DNA of the CDR3 is TGTGCCAGCAGCCAAGCCGGTAGCGGGGGGGTTTTAGGGGAGCAGTTCTTC.

This clone is a singleton in its sample. The rearrangement joins TRBV5-6 to TRBJ2-7; tentatively, D is TRBD2 (5 bases). CDR1 is SGHDT and CDR2 is YYEEEE in the germline V gene. V lost 6 bases, J lost 6 bases, and 22 bases lay in between. The CDR3 runs to 15 residues. The CDR3 loop is CASTGLAVSGSEQYF. The CDR3 bases are TGTGCCAGCACCGGGCTAGCCGTGTCGGGGAGCGAGCAGTACTTC. Supplemented by reference TRBV5-6 and TRBJ2-7, the full variable domain reads DAGVTQSPTHLIKTRGQQVTLRCSPKSGHDTVSWYQQALGQGPQFIFQYYEEEERQRGNFPDRFSGHQFPNYSSELNVNALLLGDSALYLCASTGLAVSGSEQYFGPGTRLTVT.

This rearrangement joins TRBV19 to TRBJ1-3, with 7 bases matching TRBD1. Trimming removed 4 bases from V and 0 bases from J; junction bases left unmatched: 9. Germline assignment: CDR1 LNHDA and CDR2 SQIVND (reference sequence). The CDR3 contains 17 residues. The CDR3 DNA reads TGTGCCAGTAGTAAAAGGACAGGTAAAAGCTCTGGAAACACCATATATTTT. This translates into CASSKRTGKSSGNTIYF.

V usage is TRBV27 and J usage is TRBJ2-7, with 8 bases that match TRBD2. This CDR3 is 18 amino acids long. Unmatched junction bases numbered 16, after V lost 6 bases and J lost 0 bases. Per germline, CDR1 MNHEY and CDR2 SMNVEV (reference sequence). The CDR3: CASSRYPNPSGFSYEQYF. The CDR3 nucleotides read TGTGCCAGCAGCCGATACCCAAACCCTAGCGGGTTCTCCTACGAGCAGTACTTC.

The chain joins TRBV5-8 to TRBJ2-7; 7 nucleotides align to TRBD2. This CDR3 contains 12 residues. The germline V gene encodes CDR1 SGHTS and CDR2 YDEGEE. With 5 bases clipped from V and 5 bases from J, the junction kept 4 bases outside the gene matches. The CDR3 DNA reads TGTGCCAGCAGGTGGGGGGGAGACGAGCAGTACTTC. This translates into CASRWGGDEQYF.

The V and J genes are TRBV4-1 and TRBJ2-5; possibly TRBD1 for D (5 bases). V was clipped by 0 bases and J by 5 bases, with 16 bases between them. CDR1 is MGHRA and CDR2 is YSYEKL in the germline V gene. CDR3 length: 16 residues. CDR3 sequence: CASSQEGLGPSETQYF. The DNA for the CDR3 is TGCGCCAGCAGCCAAGAGGGTTTGGGGCCAAGCGAGACCCAGTACTTC.

This chain connects TRBV10-3 to TRBJ1-2; unclear D gene. From germline, CDR1 is ENHRY and CDR2 SYGVKD. V lost 0 bases and J 6 bases, leaving 5 bases between the germline ends. This CDR3 is built from 12 residues. The chain's CDR3 is CAISESGNGYTF. The CDR3 region has the DNA TGTGCCATCAGTGAGTCCGGGAATGGCTACACCTTC.

The chain combines TRBV7-8 with TRBJ2-6; TRBD2 agrees at 8 bases. CDR1 and CDR2 (germline): SGHVS, FQNEAQ. The length of the CDR3 is 17 residues. V lost 2 bases and J lost 2; bases outside the gene matches: 5. This CDR3 is CASSLIGGGTGANVLTF. DNA of the CDR3: TGTGCCAGCAGCTTAATCGGGGGGGGGACTGGGGCCAACGTCCTGACTTTC.

The J gene is TRBJ1-1, the V gene TRBV18; 12 nucleotides align to TRBD1. The CDR3 length is 14 residues. The V and J ends lost 3 bases and 8 bases, in that order; junction bases with no gene match: 4. CDR1 and CDR2 from the germline V gene are KGHSH and LQKENI. DNA for the CDR3: TGTGCCAGCTCACCGGGACAGGGGGCGGCCGAAGCTTTCTTT. The encoded protein is CASSPGQGAAEAFF.

The genes are TRBV7-9 and TRBJ1-2; D unresolved. This CDR3 has 15 residues. Trimming cost V 0 bases and J 8 bases, with 16 bases left between them. Germline CDR1 SEHNR, CDR2 FQNEAQ (reference sequence). In DNA form, the CDR3 reads TGTGCCAGCAGCTTAGCGGTAGTGTTCGGAGTCGGCTACACCTTC. This sequence encodes CASSLAVVFGVGYTF.

V usage is TRBV11-2 and J usage is TRBJ2-1, with no clear D. The V gene's germline CDR1 is SGHAT and CDR2 FQNNGV. This CDR3 is 17 amino acids long. Trimming removed 7 bases at V and 4 bases at J, with 23 bases between. CDR3 DNA: TGTGCCAGCACCAAATCCCCAGTGGTACAGCTATACAATGAGCAGTTCTTC. Protein: CASTKSPVVQLYNEQFF.

The chain couples TRBV7-2 to TRBJ1-2; no definite D call. Trimming cost V 1 base and J 5 bases, with 11 bases left between them. Germline CDR1 is SGHTA and CDR2 is FQGNSA. This CDR3 region has 14 residues. The CDR3 region has the DNA TGTGCCAGCAGCTTAGGGATGGCGGAGTATGGCTACACCTTC. This codes for CASSLGMAEYGYTF.

The genes are TRBV5-1 and TRBJ2-7, with D possibly being TRBD1 (5 bases). V lost 6 bases to trimming and J lost 0 bases, with 10 bases between them. CDR3 length: 13 residues. The germline V gene encodes CDR1 SGHRS and CDR2 YFSETQ. The CDR3 region is CASKTAASYEQYF. Here the CDR3 DNA reads TGCGCCAGCAAGACAGCTGCCTCCTACGAGCAGTACTTC. The variable domain in full, completed from reference TRBV5-1 and TRBJ2-7, reads KAGVTQTPRYLIKTRGQQVTLSCSPISGHRSVSWYQQTPGQGLQFLFEYFSETQRNKGNFPGRFSGRQFSNSRSEMNVSTLELGDSALYLCASKTAASYEQYFGPGTRLTVT.

This clone turned up a few times. The gene calls are TRBV7-9 and TRBJ2-7; 12 nucleotides align to TRBD1. CDR3 length equals 14 residues. Germline CDR1 is SEHNR and CDR2 is FQNEAQ (reference sequence). Trimming removed 4 bases from V and 7 bases from J; junction bases left unmatched: 5. In nucleotides, the CDR3 is TGTGCCAGCAGCTGGGACAGGGGGCCGGGGGAGCAGTACTTC. It codes for CASSWDRGPGEQYF.

The chain carries TRBV28 and TRBJ1-2; weak D call: TRBD1 (6 bases). The CDR3 is 13 amino acids. Germline V gene data show CDR1 as MDHEN and CDR2 as SYDVKM. The ends were cut back, 2 bases at V and 7 bases at J, with 11 bases in the middle. The CDR3 DNA is TGTGCCAGCAGTTTACAGGGGCCGTTTGGCTACACCTTC. It yields the protein CASSLQGPFGYTF.

The V call is TRBV18, the J call TRBJ1-1, with D perhaps matching TRBD1 (6 bases). The CDR3 spans 15 residues. The germline CDR1 and CDR2 sequences are KGHSH and LQKENI. V gave up 5 bases and J gave up 3 bases, with 16 bases separating them. CDR3 in amino acids: CASSSFGGSDTEAFF. The DNA of the CDR3 is TGTGCCAGCTCATCCTTTGGGGGCTCGGACACTGAAGCTTTCTTT.